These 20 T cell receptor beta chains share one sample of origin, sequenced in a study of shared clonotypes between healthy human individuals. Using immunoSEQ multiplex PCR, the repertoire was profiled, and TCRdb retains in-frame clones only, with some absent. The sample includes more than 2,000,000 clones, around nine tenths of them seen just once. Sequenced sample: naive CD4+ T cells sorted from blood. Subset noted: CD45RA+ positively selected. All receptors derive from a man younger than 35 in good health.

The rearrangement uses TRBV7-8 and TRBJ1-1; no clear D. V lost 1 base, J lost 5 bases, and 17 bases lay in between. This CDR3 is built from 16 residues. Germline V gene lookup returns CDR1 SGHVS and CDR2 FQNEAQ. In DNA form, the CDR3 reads TGTGCCAGCAGCTTAGGACCTCAAAACGTAGGGACTGAAGCTTTCTTT. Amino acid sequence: CASSLGPQNVGTEAFF. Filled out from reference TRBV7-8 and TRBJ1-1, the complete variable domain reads GAGVSQSPRYKVAKRGQDVALRCDPISGHVSLFWYQQALGQGPEFLTYFQNEAQLDKSGLPSDRFFAERPEGSVSTLKIQRTQQEDSAVYLCASSLGPQNVGTEAFFGQGTRLTVV.

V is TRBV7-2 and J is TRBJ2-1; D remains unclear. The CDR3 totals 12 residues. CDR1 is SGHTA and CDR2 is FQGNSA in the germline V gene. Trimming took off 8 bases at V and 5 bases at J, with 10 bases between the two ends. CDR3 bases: TGTGCCAGCGCTGGGCGGAACAATGAGCAGTTCTTC. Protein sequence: CASAGRNNEQFF.

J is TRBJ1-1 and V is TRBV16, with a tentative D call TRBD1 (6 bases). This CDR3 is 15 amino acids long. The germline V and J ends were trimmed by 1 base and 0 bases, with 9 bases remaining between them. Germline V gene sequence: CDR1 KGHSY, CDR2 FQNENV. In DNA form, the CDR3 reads TGTGCCAGCAGCCAATGGGGGCAGATGAACACTGAAGCTTTCTTT. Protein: CASSQWGQMNTEAFF.

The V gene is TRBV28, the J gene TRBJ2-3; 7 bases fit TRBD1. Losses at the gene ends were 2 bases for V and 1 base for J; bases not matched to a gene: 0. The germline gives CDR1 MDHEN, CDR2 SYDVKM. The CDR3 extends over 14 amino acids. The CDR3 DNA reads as TGTGCCAGCAGTTTAGGGACAGGCACAGATACGCAGTATTTT. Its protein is CASSLGTGTDTQYF.

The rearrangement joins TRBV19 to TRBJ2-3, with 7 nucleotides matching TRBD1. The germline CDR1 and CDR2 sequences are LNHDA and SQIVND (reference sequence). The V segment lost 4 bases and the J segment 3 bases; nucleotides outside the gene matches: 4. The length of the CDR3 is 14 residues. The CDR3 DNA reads TGTGCCAGTAGTAGACAGGGTACGACAGATACGCAGTATTTT. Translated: CASSRQGTTDTQYF.

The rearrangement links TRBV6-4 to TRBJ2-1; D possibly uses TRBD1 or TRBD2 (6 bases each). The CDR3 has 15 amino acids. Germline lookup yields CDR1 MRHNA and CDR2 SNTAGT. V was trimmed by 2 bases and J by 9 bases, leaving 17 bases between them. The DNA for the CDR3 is TGTGCCAGCAGTGACGTTATTGGGGGGCTTGGTGAGCAGTTCTTC. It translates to CASSDVIGGLGEQFF.

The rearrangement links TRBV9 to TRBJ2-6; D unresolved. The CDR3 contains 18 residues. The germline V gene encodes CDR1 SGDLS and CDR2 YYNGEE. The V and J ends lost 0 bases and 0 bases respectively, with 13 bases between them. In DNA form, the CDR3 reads TGTGCCAGCAGCGTAGAAAACCCCTCCACCTCTGGGGCCAACGTCCTGACTTTC. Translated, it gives CASSVENPSTSGANVLTF.

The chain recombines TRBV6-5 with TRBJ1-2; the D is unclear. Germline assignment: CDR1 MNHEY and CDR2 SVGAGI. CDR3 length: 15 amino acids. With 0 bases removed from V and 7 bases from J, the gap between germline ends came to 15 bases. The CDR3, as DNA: TGTGCCAGCAGTTACTCGTCGGACCTCACCCTTGGCTACACCTTC. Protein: CASSYSSDLTLGYTF.

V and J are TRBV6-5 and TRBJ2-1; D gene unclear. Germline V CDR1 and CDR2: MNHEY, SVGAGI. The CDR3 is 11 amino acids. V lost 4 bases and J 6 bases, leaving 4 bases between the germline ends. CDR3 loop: CASSSLNEQFF. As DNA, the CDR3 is TGTGCCAGCAGTTCACTCAATGAGCAGTTCTTC.

The CDR3 region has the DNA TGTGCCAGCACTAGTGGAGTTACGCAGTATTTT. Amino acids: CASTSGVTQYF. V gene TRBV6-1 combines with J gene TRBJ2-3; no reliable D call. V shed 7 bases and J shed 8 bases, with 10 bases lying between them. The CDR3 contains 11 residues. Germline CDR1 reads MNHNS; CDR2 reads SASEGT.

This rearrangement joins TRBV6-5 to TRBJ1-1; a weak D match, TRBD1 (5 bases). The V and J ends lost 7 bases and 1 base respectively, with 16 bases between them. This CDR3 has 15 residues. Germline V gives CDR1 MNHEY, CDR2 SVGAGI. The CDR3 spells CASTYRGGENTEAFF. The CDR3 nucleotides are TGTGCCAGCACCTACCGGGGGGGGGAGAACACTGAAGCTTTCTTT.

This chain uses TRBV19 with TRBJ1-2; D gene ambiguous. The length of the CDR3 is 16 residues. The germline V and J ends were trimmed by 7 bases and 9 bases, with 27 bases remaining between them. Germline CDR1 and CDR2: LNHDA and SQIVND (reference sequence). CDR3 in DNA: TGTGCCAGTACTCCTGATCTGCGCGGAATTGGGGAGAGCTACACCTTC. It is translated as CASTPDLRGIGESYTF.

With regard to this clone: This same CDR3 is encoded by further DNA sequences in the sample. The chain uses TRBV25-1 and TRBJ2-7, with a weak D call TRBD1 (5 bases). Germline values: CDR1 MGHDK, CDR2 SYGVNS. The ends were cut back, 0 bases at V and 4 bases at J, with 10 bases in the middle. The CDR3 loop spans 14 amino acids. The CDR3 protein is CASSEYTQGYEQYF. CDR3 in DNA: TGTGCCAGCAGTGAATATACCCAGGGATACGAGCAGTACTTC.

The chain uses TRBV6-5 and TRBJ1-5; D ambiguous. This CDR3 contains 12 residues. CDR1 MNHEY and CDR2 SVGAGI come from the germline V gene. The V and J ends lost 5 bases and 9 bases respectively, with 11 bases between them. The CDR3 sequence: CASSKPVGPQHF. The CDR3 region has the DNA TGTGCCAGCAGTAAACCGGTAGGGCCCCAGCATTTT.

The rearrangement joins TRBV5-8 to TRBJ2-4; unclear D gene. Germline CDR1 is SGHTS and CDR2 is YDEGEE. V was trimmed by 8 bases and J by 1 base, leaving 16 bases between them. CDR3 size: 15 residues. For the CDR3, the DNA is TGTGCCAGTGATAGGGCAGGAACTGCCAAAAACATTCAGTACTTC. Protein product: CASDRAGTAKNIQYF.

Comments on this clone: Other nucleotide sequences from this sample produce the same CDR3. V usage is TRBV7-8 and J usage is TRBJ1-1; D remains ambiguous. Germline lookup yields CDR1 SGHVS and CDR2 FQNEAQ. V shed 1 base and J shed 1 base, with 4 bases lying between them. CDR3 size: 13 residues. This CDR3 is CASSLGRNTEAFF. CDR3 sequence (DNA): TGTGCCAGCAGCTTAGGCAGGAACACTGAAGCTTTCTTT. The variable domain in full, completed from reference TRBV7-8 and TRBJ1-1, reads GAGVSQSPRYKVAKRGQDVALRCDPISGHVSLFWYQQALGQGPEFLTYFQNEAQLDKSGLPSDRFFAERPEGSVSTLKIQRTQQEDSAVYLCASSLGRNTEAFFGQGTRLTVV.

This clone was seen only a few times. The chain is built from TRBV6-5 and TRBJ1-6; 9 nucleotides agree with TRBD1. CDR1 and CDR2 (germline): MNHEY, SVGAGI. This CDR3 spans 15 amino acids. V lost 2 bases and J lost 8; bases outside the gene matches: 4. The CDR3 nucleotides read TGTGCCAGCAGTTACACCAGACAGGGGGATTCACCCCTCCACTTT. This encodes CASSYTRQGDSPLHF.

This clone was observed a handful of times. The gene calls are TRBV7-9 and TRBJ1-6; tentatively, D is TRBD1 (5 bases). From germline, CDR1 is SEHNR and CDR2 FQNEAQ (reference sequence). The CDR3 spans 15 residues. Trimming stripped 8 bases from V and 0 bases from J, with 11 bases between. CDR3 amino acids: CASGDGSSYNSPLHF. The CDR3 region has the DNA TGTGCCAGCGGGGACGGTAGCTCCTATAATTCACCCCTCCACTTT.

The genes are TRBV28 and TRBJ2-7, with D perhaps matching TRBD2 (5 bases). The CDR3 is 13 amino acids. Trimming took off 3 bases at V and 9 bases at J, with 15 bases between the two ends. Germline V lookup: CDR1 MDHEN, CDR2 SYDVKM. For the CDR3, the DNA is TGTGCCAGCAGTTTCGCGCTAGGAGGTCGGCAGTACTTC. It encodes CASSFALGGRQYF. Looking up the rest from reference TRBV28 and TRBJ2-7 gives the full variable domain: DVKVTQSSRYLVKRTGEKVFLECVQDMDHENMFWYRQDPGLGLRLIYFSYDVKMKEKGDIPEGYSVSREKKERFSLILESASTNQTSMYLCASSFALGGRQYFGPGTRLTVT.

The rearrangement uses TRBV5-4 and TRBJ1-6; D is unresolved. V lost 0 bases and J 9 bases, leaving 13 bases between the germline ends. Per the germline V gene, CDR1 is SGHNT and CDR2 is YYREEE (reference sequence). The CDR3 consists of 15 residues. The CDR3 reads CASSLGGFVGSPLHF. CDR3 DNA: TGTGCCAGCAGCTTGGGAGGGTTTGTCGGTTCACCCCTCCACTTT.